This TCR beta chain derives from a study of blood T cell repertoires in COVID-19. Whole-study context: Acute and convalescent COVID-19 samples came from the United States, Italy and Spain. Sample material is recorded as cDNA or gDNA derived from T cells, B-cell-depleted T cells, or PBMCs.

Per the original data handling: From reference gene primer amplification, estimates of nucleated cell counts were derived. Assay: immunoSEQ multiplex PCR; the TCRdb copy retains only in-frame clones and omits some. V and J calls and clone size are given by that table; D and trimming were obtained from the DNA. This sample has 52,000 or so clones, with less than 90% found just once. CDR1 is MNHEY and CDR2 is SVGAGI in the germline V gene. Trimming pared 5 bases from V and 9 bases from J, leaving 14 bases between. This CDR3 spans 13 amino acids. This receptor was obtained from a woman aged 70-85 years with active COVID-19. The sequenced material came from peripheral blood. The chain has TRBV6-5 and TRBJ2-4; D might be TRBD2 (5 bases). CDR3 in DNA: TGTGCCAGCAGTCAGAGGGCCCTCCCCATTCAGTACTTC. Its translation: CASSQRALPIQYF.